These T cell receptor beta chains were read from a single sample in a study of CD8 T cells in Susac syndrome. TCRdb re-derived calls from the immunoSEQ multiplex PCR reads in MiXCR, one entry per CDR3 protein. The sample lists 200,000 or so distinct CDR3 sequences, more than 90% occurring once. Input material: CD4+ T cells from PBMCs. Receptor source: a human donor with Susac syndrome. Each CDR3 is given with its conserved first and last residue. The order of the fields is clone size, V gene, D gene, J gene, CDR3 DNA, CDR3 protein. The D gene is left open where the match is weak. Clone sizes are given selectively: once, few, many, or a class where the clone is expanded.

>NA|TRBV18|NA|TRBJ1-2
TGTGCCAGCTCACCAGAGGGGACTTATGGCTACACCTTC
CASSPEGTYGYTF
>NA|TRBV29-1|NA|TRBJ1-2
TGCAGCGTCCCCCCCCGGGGGACGGGTGGCTACACCTTC
CSVPPRGTGGYTF
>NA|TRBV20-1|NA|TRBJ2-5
TGCAGTGCTAGGTTGGGAACACTGGGGGAGACCCAGTACTTC
CSARLGTLGETQYF
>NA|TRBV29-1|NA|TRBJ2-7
TGCAGCGTTGTATACAGCTACGAGCAGTACTTC
CSVVYSYEQYF
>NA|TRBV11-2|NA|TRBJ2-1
TGTGCCAGCAGCCGGGACCTCTCCTACAATGAGCAGTTCTTC
CASSRDLSYNEQFF
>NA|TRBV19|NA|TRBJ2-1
TGTGCCAGTCCTCCGGGGGTCAACAATGAGCAGTTCTTC
CASPPGVNNEQFF
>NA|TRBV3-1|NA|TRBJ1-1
TGTGCCAGCAGCCTAGTGACAGGGAACACTGAAGCTTTCTTT
CASSLVTGNTEAFF
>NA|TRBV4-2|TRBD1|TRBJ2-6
TGTGCCAGCAGCCACCCGGGACAGGGGGCAGGATCTGGGGCCAACGTCCTGACTTTC
CASSHPGQGAGSGANVLTF
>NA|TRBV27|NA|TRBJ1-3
TGTGCCAGCAGTTTAGGAGGGTGGCATGACTCTGGAAACACCATATATTTT
CASSLGGWHDSGNTIYF
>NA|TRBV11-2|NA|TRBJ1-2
TGTGCCAGCAGCCCAGAGGTCACCTATGGCTACACCTTC
CASSPEVTYGYTF
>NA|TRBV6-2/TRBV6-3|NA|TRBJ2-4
TGTGCCAGCAGGACTCCAGCCAAAAACATTCAGTACTTC
CASRTPAKNIQYF
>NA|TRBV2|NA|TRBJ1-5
TGTGCCAGCAGTGATCGTATCGGCAATCAGCCCCAGCATTTT
CASSDRIGNQPQHF
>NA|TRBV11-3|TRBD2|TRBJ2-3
TGTGCCAGCAGCCAAGCGGGGGCCCTACGCACAGATACGCAGTATTTT
CASSQAGALRTDTQYF
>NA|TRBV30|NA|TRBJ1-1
TGTGCCTGGAGTGTACCTCGGGGGCGCACTGAAGCTTTCTTT
CAWSVPRGRTEAFF
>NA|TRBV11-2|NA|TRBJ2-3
TGTGCCAGCAGTAAGGTGTCAGATACGCAGTATTTT
CASSKVSDTQYF
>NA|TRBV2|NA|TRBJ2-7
TGTGCCAGCAGTGAAGGAACTTACAAGGTGTGGCAGCAGTACTTC
CASSEGTYKVWQQYF
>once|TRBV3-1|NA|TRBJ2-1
TGTGCCAGCACCCCCGGTATAGGATTCAATGAGCAGTTCTTC
CASTPGIGFNEQFF
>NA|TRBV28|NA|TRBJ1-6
TGTGCCAGCAGTTTCTCCAGGGTGGGTTCACCCCTCCACTTT
CASSFSRVGSPLHF
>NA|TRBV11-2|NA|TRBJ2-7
TGTGCCCCTCTGGACACCGACAGGCCCTACGAGCAGTACTTC
CAPLDTDRPYEQYF
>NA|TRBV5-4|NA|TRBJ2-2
TGTGCCAGCACCCTAGGGCCCGGACTTGCGAACACCGGGGAGCTGTTTTTT
CASTLGPGLANTGELFF
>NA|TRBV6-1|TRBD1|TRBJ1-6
TGTGCCAGCACCTCAGGGGGGACAGGGGTTGCACCCCTCCACTTT
CASTSGGTGVAPLHF
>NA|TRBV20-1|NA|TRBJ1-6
TGCAGTGCTAGAGTGGCCGCCGGGGTTTATAATTCACCCCTCCACTTT
CSARVAAGVYNSPLHF
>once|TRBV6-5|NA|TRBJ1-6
TGTGCCAGCAGAGCCGTTAATTCACCCCTCCACTTT
CASRAVNSPLHF
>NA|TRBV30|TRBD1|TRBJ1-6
TGTGCCTGGAGTGTATCCCAGGGTCCGGGACAGCGTTCACCCCTCCACTTT
CAWSVSQGPGQRSPLHF
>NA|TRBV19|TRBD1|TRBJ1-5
TGTGCCAGTAGTGAGAGACAGGGGGTCAACAATCAGCCCCAGCATTTT
CASSERQGVNNQPQHF
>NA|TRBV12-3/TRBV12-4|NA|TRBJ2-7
TGTGCCAGCAGTTTGCAAGTCGCGATCTACGAGCAGTACTTC
CASSLQVAIYEQYF
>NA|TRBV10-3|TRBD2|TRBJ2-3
TGTGCCATCAGCGGACTAGTCGGTGTCGCAGATACGCAGTATTTT
CAISGLVGVADTQYF
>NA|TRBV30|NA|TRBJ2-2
TGTGCCTGGAGTGCTTCCAGGTCAGCCGGGGAGCTGTTTTTT
CAWSASRSAGELFF
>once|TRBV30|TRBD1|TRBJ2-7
TGTGCCTGGAGTGATGGGACAGGACTAAGGACAACCTTC
CAWSDGTGLRTTF
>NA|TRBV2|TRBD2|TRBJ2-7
TGTGCCAGCGAAAAACTAGCGGGCAGCTCCTACGAGCAGTACTTC
CASEKLAGSSYEQYF
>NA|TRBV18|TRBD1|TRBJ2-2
TGTGCCAGCTCTACCCTCCTCCTAGCTGGGACAGGGAGATCCGGGGAGCTGTTTTTT
CASSTLLLAGTGRSGELFF
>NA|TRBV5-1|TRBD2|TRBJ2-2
TGCGCCAGCAGGTCAGGGACTAACGCGAACACCGGGGAGCTGTTTTTT
CASRSGTNANTGELFF
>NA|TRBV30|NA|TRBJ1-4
TGTGCCTGGAGTGCAACGGGACTCCTGACGTTTAATGAAAAACTGTTTTTT
CAWSATGLLTFNEKLFF
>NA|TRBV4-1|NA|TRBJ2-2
TGCGCCAGCAGCCCGTCCGCCGGGGAGCTGTTTTTT
CASSPSAGELFF
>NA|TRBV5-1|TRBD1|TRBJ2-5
TGCGCCAGCAGCTTGTTGACAGGGGGACAAGAGACCCAGTACTTC
CASSLLTGGQETQYF
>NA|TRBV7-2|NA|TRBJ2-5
TGTGCCAGCAGCTTCGGGCTGACGGGACAAGAGACCCAGTACTTC
CASSFGLTGQETQYF
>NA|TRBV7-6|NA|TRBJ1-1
TGTGCCGTAAGGGAAAAGAACACTGAAGCTTTCTTT
CAVREKNTEAFF
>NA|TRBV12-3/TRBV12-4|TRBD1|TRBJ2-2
TGTGCCAGCAGTTTCGGACAGGGCGGAGGGTTGGGGGAGCTGTTTTTT
CASSFGQGGGLGELFF
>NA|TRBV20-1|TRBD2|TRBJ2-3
TGCAGTGCTAGCCGCGGGGGGGCCGACACAGATACGCAGTATTTT
CSASRGGADTDTQYF
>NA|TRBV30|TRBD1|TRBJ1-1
TGTGCCTGGAGTGTCCCAACCAGGGGGCTGAATACTGAAGCTTTCTTT
CAWSVPTRGLNTEAFF
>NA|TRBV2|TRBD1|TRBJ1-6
TGTGCCAGCAGTGACACAGGGGATTCACCCCTCCACTTT
CASSDTGDSPLHF
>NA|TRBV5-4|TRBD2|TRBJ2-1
TGTGCCAGCAGCCCCGGATATGGCGGGGGGGCCTCCTACAATGAGCAGTTCTTC
CASSPGYGGGASYNEQFF
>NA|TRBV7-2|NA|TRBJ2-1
TGTGCCAGCAGCTTAAGAGGGGGGACAAACTACAATGAGCAGTTCTTC
CASSLRGGTNYNEQFF
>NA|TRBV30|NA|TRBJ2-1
TGTGCCTGGAGAGTAGGGGACTACAATGAGCAGTTCTTC
CAWRVGDYNEQFF
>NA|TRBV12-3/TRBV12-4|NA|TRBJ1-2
TGTGCCAGCAGTTCCAACATAGACCGTTATGGCTACACCTTC
CASSSNIDRYGYTF
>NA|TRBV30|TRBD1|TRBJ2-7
TGTGCCTGGAGTCGAGGACAGGGCTACGAGCAGTACTTC
CAWSRGQGYEQYF
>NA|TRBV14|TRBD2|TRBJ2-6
TGTGCCAGCAGCCAACCCGGGACTAGCGGGGTGATGGCGGCCAACGTCCTGACTTTC
CASSQPGTSGVMAANVLTF
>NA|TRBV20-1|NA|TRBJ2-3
TGCAGTGCTAGAGTCGTCGGAGTGGATACGCAGTATTTT
CSARVVGVDTQYF
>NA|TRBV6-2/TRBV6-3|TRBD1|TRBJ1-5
TGTGCCAGCAGTTACTCGGGACAGGGTTTTGGAAATCAGCCCCAGCATTTT
CASSYSGQGFGNQPQHF
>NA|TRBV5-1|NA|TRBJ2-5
TGCGCCAGCAGCCTTACGACAGGGACTCGGTTAGGGACCCAGTACTTC
CASSLTTGTRLGTQYF
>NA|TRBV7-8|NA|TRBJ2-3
TGTGCCAGCAGCTTTGGCTCAGCCACAGATACGCAGTATTTT
CASSFGSATDTQYF
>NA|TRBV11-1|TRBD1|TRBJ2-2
TGTGCCAGCAACAGGGGAGCCGGGGAGCTGTTTTTT
CASNRGAGELFF
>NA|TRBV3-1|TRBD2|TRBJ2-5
TGTGCCAGCAGCCACAGCGGGGAAGACCAGTACTTC
CASSHSGEDQYF
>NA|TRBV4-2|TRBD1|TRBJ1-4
TGTGCCAGCAGCCAATACGGACAGGGGACTAATGAAAAACTGTTTTTT
CASSQYGQGTNEKLFF
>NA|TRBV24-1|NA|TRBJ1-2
TGTGCCACCAGTGATACGGACTATGGCTACACCTTC
CATSDTDYGYTF
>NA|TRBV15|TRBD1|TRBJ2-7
TGTGCCACCAGCAGAGATAGGGACAGATCCTACGAGCAGTACTTC
CATSRDRDRSYEQYF
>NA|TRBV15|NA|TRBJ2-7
TGTGCCACCAGCAGATGGGGGACGAATCGGCTCGAGCAGTACTTC
CATSRWGTNRLEQYF
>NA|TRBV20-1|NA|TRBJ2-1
TGCAGTGCTTTCGATAGATATTCCTACAATGAGCAGTTCTTC
CSAFDRYSYNEQFF
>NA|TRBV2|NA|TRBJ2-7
TGTGCCAGCATGACATCCTACGAGCAGTACTTC
CASMTSYEQYF
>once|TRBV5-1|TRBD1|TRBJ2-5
TGCGCCAGCAGCTTGTCGCAGGGACAGGCGGGGACCCAGTACTTC
CASSLSQGQAGTQYF